The present TCR beta chain was sequenced within a study of vaccination and CD4 T cells after COVID-19. Overall study context: Blood was drawn a median about 75 days post second dose, range 14 to 241. Overlapping SARS-CoV-2, HCoV-NL63, HCoV-OC43 and HCoV-229E spike peptides stimulated the cells.

Cultured CD4+ T-cell DNA underwent Oncomine TCR Beta short-read sequencing. In this case, cultured CD4+ T cells provided the extracted genomic DNA. Via MiXCR, TCRdb re-called the PCR reads, giving one row per CDR3 protein. This sample has around 19,000 distinct CDR3 sequences, with more than 30% found just once. This clonotype has just a few counts. Its antigen is still unknown. Described treatment: approximately nine-day PBMC culture with coronavirus spike peptide pools or control peptides (ViraFEST assay). ViraFEST used peptide pools to expand antigen-specific T cells before TCR sequencing. Per the germline V gene, CDR1 is GTSNPN and CDR2 is SVGIG (reference sequence). V shed 0 bases and J shed 8 bases, with 10 bases lying between them. The CDR3 consists of 12 residues.

The gene calls are TRBV30 and TRBJ1-2; D might be TRBD1 (5 bases). Sequencing used CD4+ T cells from blood, cultured in vitro, obtained before SARS-CoV-2 vaccination. This clonotype was obtained from a human donor who received a COVID-19 vaccine. The DNA for the CDR3 is TGTGCCTGGAGTGTAACTGGGGCCGGCTACACCTTC. It specifies CAWSVTGAGYTF.